What follows are 22 T cell receptor beta chains derived from one specimen sequenced in a study of T cells in Graves' hyperthyroidism and ophthalmopathy. The investigators amplified TCR beta CDR3 regions from RNA transcripts. HTBI primers were used for first-round RT-PCR of the TCR CDR3. TCRdb re-analysed the multiplex PCR reads in MiXCR, keeping a single row per CDR3 protein. This sample has hundreds of thousands of distinct CDR3 sequences, with 20% to 25% found just once. The sample consisted of blood. These receptors were taken from a man aged 45-65 years with Graves' hyperthyroidism.

The CDR3 DNA is TGTGCCAGCGGGGGACTAGCGGGAGTGAGCGAGCAGTACTTC. Amino acids: CASGGLAGVSEQYF. The V gene is TRBV19, the J gene TRBJ2-7, with 14 bases identical to TRBD2. V shed 9 bases, J shed 6 bases, and the junction held 7 bases outside the gene matches. The CDR3 is 14 residues long. Germline lookup yields CDR1 LNHDA and CDR2 SQIVND (reference sequence).

The J gene is TRBJ2-3, the V gene TRBV20-1, with D maybe TRBD1 (8 bases). Trimming left V 3 bases short and J 3 bases short, with 16 bases between. Per the germline V gene, CDR1 is DFQATT and CDR2 is SNEGSKA (reference sequence). The CDR3 spans 15 residues. CDR3 sequence: CSARRTGRGTDTQYF. Here the CDR3 DNA reads TGCAGTGCTAGGAGGACAGGGAGGGGAACAGATACGCAGTATTTT.

This chain connects TRBV10-3 to TRBJ2-2, with a weak D call TRBD2 (6 bases). CDR1 is ENHRY and CDR2 is SYGVKD in the germline V gene. This CDR3 has 16 amino acids. V was trimmed by 3 bases and J by 6 bases, leaving 17 bases between them. This CDR3 is CAISDGGATGAGELFF. The CDR3 DNA is TGTGCCATCAGTGACGGGGGAGCAACGGGGGCCGGGGAGCTGTTTTTT.

Ten or more counts support this clonotype. V and J are TRBV28 and TRBJ1-2; D is unclear. The CDR3 contains 14 residues. The germline CDR1 and CDR2 sequences are MDHEN and SYDVKM. Trimming left V 2 bases short and J 4 bases short, with 11 bases between. In DNA form, the CDR3 reads TGTGCCAGCAGTTTAGCGGCCGGACCCTATGGCTACACCTTC. It yields the protein CASSLAAGPYGYTF.

This clonotype was picked up many times. V is TRBV11-2 and J is TRBJ2-3; a weak D match, TRBD2 (6 bases). V was clipped by 0 bases and J by 3 bases, with 7 bases between them. The germline gives CDR1 SGHAT, CDR2 FQNNGV. The CDR3 length is 14 residues. The CDR3, as DNA: TGTGCCAGCAGCTTAGATCGGGAGACAGATACGCAGTATTTT. Translated, it gives CASSLDRETDTQYF. Using reference TRBV11-2 and TRBJ2-3 for the parts outside the CDR3, the full variable domain is EAGVAQSPRYKIIEKRQSVAFWCNPISGHATLYWYQQILGQGPKLLIQFQNNGVVDDSQLPKDRFSAERLKGVDSTLKIQPAKLEDSAVYLCASSLDRETDTQYFGPGTRLTVL.

This clonotype was recorded at least ten times. The chain uses TRBV29-1 and TRBJ2-7, with 12 bases matching TRBD1. CDR3 length: 12 residues. From germline, CDR1 is SQVTM and CDR2 ANQGSEA. The V segment lost 6 bases and the J segment 5 bases; nucleotides outside the gene matches: 2. CDR3 bases: TGCAGCGTCGGGACAGGGGGCGACGAGCAGTACTTC. Translation: CSVGTGGDEQYF.

The rearrangement uses TRBV29-1 and TRBJ2-2, with a tentative D call TRBD1 (5 bases). Per the germline V gene, CDR1 is SQVTM and CDR2 is ANQGSEA. Trimming took off 1 base at V and 2 bases at J, with 8 bases between the two ends. The CDR3 loop spans 14 amino acids. The CDR3 reads CSVEVRGNTGELFF. The CDR3 DNA follows: TGCAGCGTTGAAGTTAGGGGAAACACCGGGGAGCTGTTTTTT.

This clonotype was seen ten or more times. This rearrangement joins TRBV6-1 to TRBJ2-3; unclear D gene. Trimming left V 7 bases short and J 2 bases short, with 16 bases between. The V gene's germline CDR1 is MNHNS and CDR2 SASEGT. CDR3 length: 15 amino acids. CDR3 sequence (DNA): TGTGCCAGCACCCTTACATCCCTAGACACAGATACGCAGTATTTT. This gives the protein CASTLTSLDTDTQYF.

The V and J genes are TRBV5-1 and TRBJ1-1, with D perhaps matching TRBD1 (6 bases). The V gene's germline CDR1 is SGHRS and CDR2 YFSETQ. Deletions cut 2 bases from V and 5 bases from J, with 13 bases between. This CDR3 comprises 14 residues. CDR3 nucleotides: TGCGCCAGCAGCTTAATGGGGGCGCAAACTGAAGCTTTCTTT. Translated, it gives CASSLMGAQTEAFF.

This clonotype was found many times. The chain carries TRBV5-1 and TRBJ1-2, with unresolved D. This CDR3 region has 13 residues. Germline V gene sequence: CDR1 SGHRS, CDR2 YFSETQ. V was trimmed by 4 bases and J by 3 bases, leaving 10 bases between them. Here the CDR3 reads CASSPHADYGYTF. The CDR3 DNA sequence: TGCGCCAGCAGCCCCCACGCCGACTATGGCTACACCTTC.

Ten or more counts support this clonotype. The rearrangement uses TRBV7-8 and TRBJ2-5; maybe TRBD1 (6 bases). Germline-derived CDR1 and CDR2 are SGHVS and FQNEAQ. The CDR3 runs 14 residues. V was clipped by 6 bases and J by 2 bases, with 13 bases between them. CDR3 in amino acids: CASRRDGQQETQYF. In DNA form, the CDR3 reads TGTGCCAGCAGACGAGACGGACAGCAAGAGACCCAGTACTTC.

This clonotype was seen ten or more times. The chain carries TRBV20-1 and TRBJ2-1; tentative D call: TRBD1 (5 bases). Germline V CDR1 and CDR2: DFQATT, SNEGSKA (reference sequence). The CDR3 spans 14 residues. Between the trimmed V and J ends, which lost 0 bases and 7 bases, there was a span of 13 bases. DNA of the CDR3: TGCAGTGCTAGAGATCGGTCAAGGGGTAATGAGCAGTTCTTC. As protein: CSARDRSRGNEQFF.

There are many counts of this clonotype. The V and J genes are TRBV7-8 and TRBJ2-1; D is ambiguous. The germline CDR1 and CDR2 sequences are SGHVS and FQNEAQ. This CDR3 spans 12 amino acids. V was clipped by 1 base and J by 8 bases, with 6 bases between them. The CDR3 DNA sequence: TGTGCCAGCAGCTTAGACTTCCATGAGCAGTTCTTC. It is translated as CASSLDFHEQFF. Complete variable domain (other parts from reference TRBV7-8 and TRBJ2-1): GAGVSQSPRYKVAKRGQDVALRCDPISGHVSLFWYQQALGQGPEFLTYFQNEAQLDKSGLPSDRFFAERPEGSVSTLKIQRTQQEDSAVYLCASSLDFHEQFFGPGTRLTVL.

This clonotype was seen a few times. J is TRBJ2-7 and V is TRBV6-1; 7 bases are a match to TRBD2. This CDR3 has 12 residues. V gave up 8 bases and J gave up 2 bases; unmatched junction bases: 3. CDR1 and CDR2 (germline): MNHNS, SASEGT. The CDR3 sequence is CASRDYTYEQYF. The CDR3 DNA reads as TGTGCCAGCCGGGACTATACCTACGAGCAGTACTTC.

V and J are TRBV20-1 and TRBJ2-7; 9 bases align to TRBD2. Germline V gene sequence: CDR1 DFQATT, CDR2 SNEGSKA (reference sequence). The CDR3 consists of 13 residues. Trimming took 5 bases from V and 3 from J; bases not matched to a gene: 5. The CDR3 bases are TGCAGTGCTTCGCCGACTAGCGGCTACGAGCAGTACTTC. Protein product: CSASPTSGYEQYF.

This chain uses TRBV9 with TRBJ2-1; TRBD2 aligns across 14 bases. CDR1 is SGDLS and CDR2 is YYNGEE in the germline V gene. Trimming took 4 bases from V and 1 from J; bases not matched to a gene: 10. This CDR3 is built from 19 residues. This CDR3 reads CASSTPGLAGVGSYNEQFF. The CDR3 coding sequence is TGTGCCAGCAGCACTCCGGGACTAGCGGGAGTCGGGTCCTACAATGAGCAGTTCTTC. Full variable domain (remainder filled in from reference TRBV9 and TRBJ2-1): DSGVTQTPKHLITATGQRVTLRCSPRSGDLSVYWYQQSLDQGLQFLIQYYNGEERAKGNILERFSAQQFPDLHSELNLSSLELGDSALYFCASSTPGLAGVGSYNEQFFGPGTRLTVL.

This clonotype occurred once. A read error may explain this, as a much larger clone is one base away. Without the conserved terminal phenylalanine or tryptophan, this CDR3 likely stems from a read error. In DNA, the CDR3 is TGTGCCAGCAGGGGGATTGGGGGAGATGGCTACACCCTC. It yields the protein CASRGIGGDGYTL. V gene TRBV2 combines with J gene TRBJ1-2; tentative D call: TRBD1 (5 bases). V lost 6 bases and J 6 bases, leaving 14 bases between the germline ends. CDR1 SNHLY and CDR2 FYNNEI come from the germline V gene. The CDR3 contains 13 residues.

This sequence joins TRBV18 and TRBJ2-7, with TRBD1 matching 7 bases. The length of the CDR3 is 13 residues. V gave up 5 bases and J gave up 2 bases; unmatched junction bases: 3. Looked up from germline, CDR1 is KGHSH and CDR2 is LQKENI. The CDR3 nucleotides are TGTGCCAGCTCAAAAGGGGGCCCCTACGAGCAGTACTTC. Translating it yields CASSKGGPYEQYF.

This clonotype was detected only a few times. The V and J genes are TRBV5-1 and TRBJ2-5, with D hard to call. This CDR3 contains 13 residues. Trimming took off 4 bases at V and 7 bases at J, with 14 bases between the two ends. Germline assignment: CDR1 SGHRS and CDR2 YFSETQ. This CDR3 is CASSTTEVGTQYF. Written as DNA, the CDR3 is TGCGCCAGCAGCACGACTGAAGTTGGGACCCAGTACTTC.

The chain combines TRBV29-1 with TRBJ1-2, with D perhaps matching TRBD1 (5 bases). Per germline, CDR1 SQVTM and CDR2 ANQGSEA. CDR3 size: 12 residues. V was pared by 7 bases and J by 3 bases, with 12 bases between. The CDR3 loop reads CSGGGGDYGYTF. The CDR3 DNA sequence: TGCAGCGGCGGGGGGGGGGACTATGGCTACACCTTC.

This clonotype was counted many times. The chain joins TRBV24-1 to TRBJ2-1; 11 bases match TRBD2. CDR3 size: 17 residues. Germline V gene lookup returns CDR1 KGHDR and CDR2 SFDVKD. V lost 3 bases, J lost 4 bases, and 7 bases stayed unmatched. CDR3 nucleotide sequence: TGTGCCACCAGTGATCCTCGAGGGACTAGCGGTTACAATGAGCAGTTCTTC. It translates to CATSDPRGTSGYNEQFF.

The V and J genes are TRBV11-2 and TRBJ2-5; tentatively, D is TRBD2 (6 bases). The CDR3 runs to 15 residues. Germline V gene lookup returns CDR1 SGHAT and CDR2 FQNNGV. V was clipped by 1 base and J by 13 bases, with 22 bases between them. The CDR3 DNA sequence: TGTGCCAGCAGCTTAGGGGTGAGAGGGACTCAACGGATGTACTTC. Amino acid sequence: CASSLGVRGTQRMYF.